This is a list of T cell receptor beta chains from one sample in a study of blood T cell repertoires in COVID-19. Repertoires were generated with immunoSEQ multiplex PCR, while TCRdb's copy carries only in-frame clones and drops some. The data show about 300,000 clones, with roughly 91% seen just once and roughly 5.1% held by the top ten. Sequencing was carried out using peripheral blood. These TCRs come from a man aged 40-49 years with acute or convalescent COVID-19. The CDR3 runs from the conserved cysteine through the conserved F or W. A D gene is named only where the DNA matches it firmly. Part of the rows lack a size; the others show once, few, many or a class for expanded clones.

>TRBJ1-2|-|TRBD1|TRBV2
CASGTGRPYGYTF
TGTGCCAGCGGGACAGGAAGACCCTATGGCTACACCTTC
>TRBJ2-1|-|-|TRBV19
CASSAGWSSYNEQFF
TGTGCCAGTAGTGCTGGGTGGAGCTCCTACAATGAGCAGTTCTTC
>TRBJ2-2|-|TRBD1|TRBV6-5
CASSKQGAGELFF
TGTGCCAGCAGTAAACAGGGGGCCGGGGAGCTGTTTTTT
>TRBJ1-6|few|-|TRBV6-5
CASSYDRGHNSPLHF
TGTGCCAGCAGTTACGATAGGGGCCATAATTCACCCCTCCACTTT
>TRBJ1-2|-|-|TRBV27
CASSPEGGPYGYTF
TGTGCCAGCAGCCCAGAGGGAGGACCTTATGGCTACACCTTC
>TRBJ2-3|-|-|TRBV20-1
CSVLPTDTQYF
TGCAGTGTACTTCCCACAGATACGCAGTATTTT
>TRBJ1-4|-|-|TRBV15
CATRRGQTEKLFF
TGTGCCACCAGGCGTGGACAGACTGAAAAACTGTTTTTT
>TRBJ1-3|-|-|TRBV6-5
CASRTGQYSGNTIYF
TGTGCCAGCAGGACTGGACAGTACTCTGGAAACACCATATATTTT
>TRBJ1-6|-|TRBD1|TRBV27
CASSFGQGSPNSPLHF
TGTGCCAGCAGTTTTGGACAGGGCAGCCCTAATTCACCCCTCCACTTT
>TRBJ2-3|-|-|TRBV21-1
CASSSPLVGGGHGTDTQYF
TGTGCCAGCAGCTCCCCTCTGGTGGGGGGGGGACACGGCACAGATACGCAGTATTTT
>TRBJ1-3|-|-|TRBV7-9
CASSLGTGDSGNTIYF
TGTGCCAGCAGCTTAGGCACGGGGGACTCTGGAAACACCATATATTTT
>TRBJ2-2|few|-|TRBV7-9
CASSFGLDSGTAGELFF
TGTGCCAGCAGCTTTGGCTTAGACTCGGGTACGGCCGGGGAGCTGTTTTTT
>TRBJ1-1|-|-|TRBV3-1/TRBV3-2
CASSQASGEVEAFF
TGTGCCAGCAGCCAAGCTTCCGGGGAGGTTGAAGCTTTCTTT
>TRBJ1-4|once|TRBD1|TRBV18
CASSRAGGENEKLFF
TGTGCCAGCTCACGGGCAGGGGGCGAGAATGAAAAACTGTTTTTT
>TRBJ1-5|-|-|TRBV7-8
CASSWRSTQPQHF
TGTGCCAGCAGCTGGAGGAGCACTCAGCCCCAGCATTTT
>TRBJ1-3|-|-|TRBV2
CASGTTGNTIYF
TGTGCCAGTGGGACAACTGGAAACACCATATATTTT
>TRBJ2-1|-|TRBD2|TRBV5-1
CASSLGEGGYNEQFF
TGCGCCAGCAGCTTGGGGGAGGGCGGCTACAATGAGCAGTTCTTC
>TRBJ1-1|once|-|TRBV3-1/TRBV3-2
CASSQPNRDEAFF
TGTGCCAGCAGCCAACCCAACAGGGATGAAGCTTTCTTT
>TRBJ2-7|-|TRBD2|TRBV3-1/TRBV3-2
CASSQDVYSGGPEYF
TGTGCCAGCAGCCAAGATGTCTATAGCGGGGGCCCTGAGTACTTC
>TRBJ2-1|-|TRBD1|TRBV5-1
CASSLGGQGYNEQFF
TGCGCCAGCAGCCTAGGGGGACAGGGCTACAATGAGCAGTTCTTC
>TRBJ2-5|-|TRBD1|TRBV13
CASSLRTGEETQYF
TGTGCCAGCAGCTTAAGGACAGGGGAAGAGACCCAGTACTTC
>TRBJ1-2|-|-|TRBV4-2
CASSQDRGIHGYTF
TGTGCCAGCAGCCAAGATCGGGGAATCCATGGCTACACCTTC
>TRBJ2-3|-|TRBD2|TRBV6-4
CASSRTSEGPDTQYF
TGTGCCAGCAGTCGGACTAGCGAGGGCCCAGATACGCAGTATTTT
>TRBJ2-5|once|TRBD2|TRBV4-2
CASSPGLAGGETQYF
TGTGCCAGCAGTCCGGGACTAGCGGGCGGAGAGACCCAGTACTTC
>TRBJ2-3|-|TRBD2|TRBV19
CASRMRGSSTDTQYF
TGTGCCAGTAGAATGCGGGGGAGTAGCACAGATACGCAGTATTTT
>TRBJ2-7|-|TRBD1|TRBV18
CASSPGTGPYEQYF
TGTGCCAGCTCACCAGGGACAGGGCCCTACGAGCAGTACTTC
>TRBJ1-5|-|TRBD1|TRBV5-8
CASSLEKGAPQHF
TGTGCCAGCAGCTTGGAGAAGGGGGCACCCCAGCATTTT